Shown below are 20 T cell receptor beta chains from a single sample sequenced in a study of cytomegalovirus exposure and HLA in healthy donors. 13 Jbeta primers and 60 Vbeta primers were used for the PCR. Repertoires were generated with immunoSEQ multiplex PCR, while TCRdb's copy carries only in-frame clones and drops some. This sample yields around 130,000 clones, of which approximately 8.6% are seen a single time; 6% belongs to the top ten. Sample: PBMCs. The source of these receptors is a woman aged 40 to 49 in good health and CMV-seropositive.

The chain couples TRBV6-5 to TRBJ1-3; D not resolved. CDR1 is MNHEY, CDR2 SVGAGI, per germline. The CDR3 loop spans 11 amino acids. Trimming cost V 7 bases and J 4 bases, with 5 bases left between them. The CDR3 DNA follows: TGTGCCAGCATCGGGGGAAACACCATATATTTT. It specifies CASIGGNTIYF.

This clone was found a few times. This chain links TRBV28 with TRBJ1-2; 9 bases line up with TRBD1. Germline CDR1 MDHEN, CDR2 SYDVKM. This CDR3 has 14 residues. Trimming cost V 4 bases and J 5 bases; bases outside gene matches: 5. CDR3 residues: CASSSVGQGYGYTF. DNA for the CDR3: TGTGCCAGCAGTTCCGTGGGACAGGGTTATGGCTACACCTTC.

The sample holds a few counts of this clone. The CDR3 loop reads CAISESYSLDGYTF. In DNA form, the CDR3 reads TGTGCCATCAGTGAGTCGTACAGCCTGGATGGCTACACCTTC. The rearrangement uses TRBV10-3 and TRBJ1-2; D gene unclear. The V and J ends lost 0 bases and 6 bases respectively, with 11 bases between them. Looked up from germline, CDR1 is ENHRY and CDR2 is SYGVKD. This CDR3 is built from 14 residues.

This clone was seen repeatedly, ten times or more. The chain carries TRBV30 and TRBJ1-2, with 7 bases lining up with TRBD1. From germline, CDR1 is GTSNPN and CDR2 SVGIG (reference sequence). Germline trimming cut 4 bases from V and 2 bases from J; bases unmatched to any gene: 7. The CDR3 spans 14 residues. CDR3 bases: TGTGCCTGGACCCGGGCAGGGGGAAACTATGGCTACACCTTC. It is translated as CAWTRAGGNYGYTF. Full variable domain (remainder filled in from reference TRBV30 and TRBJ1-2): SQTIHQWPATLVQPVGSPLSLECTVEGTSNPNLYWYRQAAGRGLQLLFYSVGIGQISSEVPQNLSASRPQDRQFILSSKKLLLSDSGFYLCAWTRAGGNYGYTFGSGTRLTVV.

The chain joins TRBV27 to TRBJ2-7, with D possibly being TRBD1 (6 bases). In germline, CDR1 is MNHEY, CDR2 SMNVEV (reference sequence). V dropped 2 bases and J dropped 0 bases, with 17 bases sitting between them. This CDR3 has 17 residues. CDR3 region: CASSLKLQGYSSYEQYF. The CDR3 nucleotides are TGTGCCAGCAGTTTAAAGTTACAGGGTTATAGCTCCTACGAGCAGTACTTC.

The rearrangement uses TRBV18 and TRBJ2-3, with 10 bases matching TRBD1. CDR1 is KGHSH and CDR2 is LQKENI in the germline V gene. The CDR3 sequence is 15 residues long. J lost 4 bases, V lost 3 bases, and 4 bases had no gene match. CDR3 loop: CASSPDRGMADTQYF. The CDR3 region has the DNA TGTGCCAGCTCACCGGACAGGGGGATGGCAGATACGCAGTATTTT.

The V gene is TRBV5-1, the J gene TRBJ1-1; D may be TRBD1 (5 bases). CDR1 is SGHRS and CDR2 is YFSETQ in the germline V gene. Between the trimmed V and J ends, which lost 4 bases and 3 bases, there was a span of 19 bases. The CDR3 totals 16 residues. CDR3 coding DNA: TGCGCCAGCAGCCCGGGACTCAACTCGTGGGACACTGAAGCTTTCTTT. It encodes CASSPGLNSWDTEAFF.

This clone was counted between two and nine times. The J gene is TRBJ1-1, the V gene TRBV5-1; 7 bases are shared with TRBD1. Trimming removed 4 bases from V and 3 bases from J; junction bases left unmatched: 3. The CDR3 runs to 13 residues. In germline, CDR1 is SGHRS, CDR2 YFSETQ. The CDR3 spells CASSTQGDTEAFF. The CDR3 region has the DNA TGCGCCAGCAGCACCCAGGGGGACACTGAAGCTTTCTTT.

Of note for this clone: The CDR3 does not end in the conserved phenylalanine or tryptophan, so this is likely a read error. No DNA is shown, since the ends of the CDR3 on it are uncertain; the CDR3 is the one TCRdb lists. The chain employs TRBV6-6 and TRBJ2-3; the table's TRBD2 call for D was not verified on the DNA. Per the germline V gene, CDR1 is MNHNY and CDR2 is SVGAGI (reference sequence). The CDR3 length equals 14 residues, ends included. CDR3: CASSYSRFSDTKYL.

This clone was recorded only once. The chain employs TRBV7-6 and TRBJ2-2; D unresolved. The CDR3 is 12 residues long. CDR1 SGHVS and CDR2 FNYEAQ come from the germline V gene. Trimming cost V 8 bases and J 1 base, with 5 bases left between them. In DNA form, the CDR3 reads TGTGCCAGCGGCAAGAACACCGGGGAGCTGTTTTTT. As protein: CASGKNTGELFF.

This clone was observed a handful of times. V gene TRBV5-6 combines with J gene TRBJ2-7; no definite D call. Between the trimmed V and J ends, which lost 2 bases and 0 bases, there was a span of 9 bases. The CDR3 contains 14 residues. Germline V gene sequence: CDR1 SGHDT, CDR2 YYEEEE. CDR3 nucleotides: TGTGCCAGCAGCTTAAAGGAGATCTCCTACGAGCAGTACTTC. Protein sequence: CASSLKEISYEQYF.

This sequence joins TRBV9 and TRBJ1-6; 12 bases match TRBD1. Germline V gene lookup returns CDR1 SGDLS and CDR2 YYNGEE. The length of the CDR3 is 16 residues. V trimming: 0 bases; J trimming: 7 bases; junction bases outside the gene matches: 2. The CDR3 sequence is CASSVVGTGGNSPLHF. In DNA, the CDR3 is TGTGCCAGCAGCGTAGTCGGGACAGGGGGCAATTCACCCCTCCACTTT.

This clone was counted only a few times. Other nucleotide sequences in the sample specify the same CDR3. CDR3: CASSLRGNTEAFF. CDR3 DNA: TGTGCCAGCAGCTTGAGGGGGAATACTGAAGCTTTCTTT. The V gene is TRBV7-2, the J gene TRBJ1-1; the D gene is possibly TRBD1 (6 bases). The V and J ends lost 3 bases and 5 bases respectively, with 10 bases between them. This CDR3 is built from 13 residues. CDR1 and CDR2 (germline): SGHTA, FQGNSA.

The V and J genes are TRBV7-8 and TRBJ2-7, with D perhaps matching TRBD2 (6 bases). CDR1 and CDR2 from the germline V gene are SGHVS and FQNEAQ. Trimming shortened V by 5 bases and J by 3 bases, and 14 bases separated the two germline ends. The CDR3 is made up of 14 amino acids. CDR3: CASSGTPGIYEQYF. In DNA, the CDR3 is TGTGCCAGCAGCGGGACTCCCGGTATCTACGAGCAGTACTTC.

The CDR3 coding sequence is TGCGCCAGCAGCTCCTTCCGGGGGAGCGGGGGGAGAACAGATACGCAGTATTTT. This encodes CASSSFRGSGGRTDTQYF. This chain joins TRBV5-1 and TRBJ2-3; 9 bases fit TRBD2. This CDR3 contains 18 residues. J lost 3 bases, V lost 3 bases, and 14 bases had no gene match. Germline V gene sequence: CDR1 SGHRS, CDR2 YFSETQ.

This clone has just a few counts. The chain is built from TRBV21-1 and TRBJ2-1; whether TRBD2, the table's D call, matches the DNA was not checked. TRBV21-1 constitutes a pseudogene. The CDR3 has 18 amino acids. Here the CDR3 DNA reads TGTGCCAGCAGCAAAGTGGGTAGCGGGGGGGCCTCCTACAATGAGCAGTTCTTC. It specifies CASSKVGSGGASYNEQFF.

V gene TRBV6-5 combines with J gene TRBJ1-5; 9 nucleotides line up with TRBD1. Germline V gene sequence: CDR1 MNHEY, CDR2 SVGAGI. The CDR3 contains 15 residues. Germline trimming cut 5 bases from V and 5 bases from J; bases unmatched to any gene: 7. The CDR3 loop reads CASSPGQGGDQPQHF. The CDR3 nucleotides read TGTGCCAGCAGTCCGGGACAGGGAGGTGATCAGCCCCAGCATTTT.

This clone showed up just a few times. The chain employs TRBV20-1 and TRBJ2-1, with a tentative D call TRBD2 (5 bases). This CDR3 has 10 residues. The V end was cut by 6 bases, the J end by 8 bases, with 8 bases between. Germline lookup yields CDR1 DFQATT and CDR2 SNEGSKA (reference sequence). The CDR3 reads CSASSHEQFF. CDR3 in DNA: TGCAGTGCCTCTAGCCATGAGCAGTTCTTC.

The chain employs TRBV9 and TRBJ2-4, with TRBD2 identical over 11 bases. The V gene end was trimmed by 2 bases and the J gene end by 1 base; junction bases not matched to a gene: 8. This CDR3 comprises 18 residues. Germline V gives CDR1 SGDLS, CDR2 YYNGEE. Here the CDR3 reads CASSVSGGAGRAKNIQYF. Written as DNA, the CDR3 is TGTGCCAGCAGCGTTAGCGGGGGGGCCGGTCGTGCCAAAAACATTCAGTACTTC.

In nucleotides, the CDR3 is TGTGCCAGCAGCTTCGGGACAGGGGGTTACAATGAGCAGTTCTTC. This sequence encodes CASSFGTGGYNEQFF. The rearrangement joins TRBV5-4 to TRBJ2-1; 11 positions agree with TRBD1. Unmatched junction bases numbered 2, after V lost 2 bases and J lost 4 bases. From germline, CDR1 is SGHNT and CDR2 YYREEE (reference sequence). This CDR3 has 15 residues. Combining the CDR3 with reference TRBV5-4 and TRBJ2-1 gives the whole variable domain ETGVTQSPTHLIKTRGQQVTLRCSSQSGHNTVSWYQQALGQGPQFIFQYYREEENGRGNFPPRFSGLQFPNYSSELNVNALELDDSALYLCASSFGTGGYNEQFFGPGTRLTVL.